The clone carrying this T cell receptor beta chain was counted only a few times. The antigen is undetermined. The CDR3 length is 16 residues. With 7 bases clipped from V and 3 bases from J, the junction kept 12 bases outside the gene matches. Germline CDR1 and CDR2: SQVTM and ANQGSEA. Two oligonucleotides, mixed equimolar, formed the beta constant-region primer covering TRBC1 and TRBC2. The ligated cDNA underwent four PCR rounds using SP2 and nested alpha and beta constant-region primers. MiXCR, run by TCRdb on the UMI-ligation and nested PCR reads, gives a single entry per CDR3 protein. The repertoire includes about 90,000 distinct CDR3 sequences, approximately 10% of them detected once, and 0.13% sits in the top ten. The record originates from a study of naive and memory T cell subsets. Findings and limits, study-wide: A few larger clonotypes appeared in naive repertoires, especially CD8, possibly memory cells re-expressing CD45RA.

The origin of this receptor is a human donor in good health. Sequenced input: naive CD4+ T cells from blood. This chain links TRBV29-1 with TRBJ2-1; TRBD2 aligns across 10 bases. The CDR3 coding sequence is TGCAGCGGGGGGCTAGCGGGAGCGCTACTCTACAATGAGCAGTTCTTC. Translation: CSGGLAGALLYNEQFF.